A few counts support the clone carrying this T cell receptor beta chain. Depth targeted 1 in 200,000 to 1 in 1 million T cells, averaging about 9.2x coverage per clonotype. Some clones are missing from TCRdb's copy, which holds only in-frame ones; the method was immunoSEQ multiplex PCR. The data contain about 49,000 clones, around 68% of them singletons. This record comes from a study of cytotoxic CD8 clonotypes in ibrutinib-treated CLL. Looking at the study overall: The sample average was 255,043 productive templates and 94,082 productive rearrangements.

Sequencing used PBMCs, obtained after 12 months of ibrutinib treatment. The clonotype was recovered from a human donor with chronic lymphocytic leukemia.

Here the CDR3 DNA reads TGTGCCAGCAGCCCGAGATTAAGCTCCTACAATGAGCAGTTCTTC. Its translation: CASSPRLSSYNEQFF. The V call is TRBV9, the J call TRBJ2-1; D is ambiguous. Germline V gene data show CDR1 as SGDLS and CDR2 as YYNGEE. The CDR3 totals 15 residues. V lost 4 bases to trimming and J lost 0 bases, with 11 bases between them. Supplemented by reference TRBV9 and TRBJ2-1, the full variable domain reads DSGVTQTPKHLITATGQRVTLRCSPRSGDLSVYWYQQSLDQGLQFLIQYYNGEERAKGNILERFSAQQFPDLHSELNLSSLELGDSALYFCASSPRLSSYNEQFFGPGTRLTVL.